One sample yielded the 18 T cell receptor beta chains listed below, sequenced in a study of regulatory T cells in long-lasting Graves disease. The TCR beta library used iRepertoire HTBI primers with Arm-PCR amplification of CDR3. TCRdb processed the multiplex PCR reads anew with MiXCR; each CDR3 protein has one entry. In the table there are 420,000 or so distinct CDR3 sequences, about 17% of which are singletons. Time point here: newly diagnosed GD, antithyroid drugs for less than 3 months. Scientists built the TCR library using RNA that was extracted from PBMCs. These same data were also listed under a study on T cells in Graves' hyperthyroidism and ophthalmopathy.

The sample was peripheral blood mononuclear cells (PBMCs), taken at new diagnosis, from a patient treated with antithyroid drugs. These receptors all stem from a woman aged 18-29 years with Graves disease.

V gene TRBV6-1 combines with J gene TRBJ2-2, with D hard to call. V was clipped by 4 bases and J by 6 bases, with 12 bases between them. The CDR3 loop spans 14 amino acids. The V gene's germline CDR1 is MNHNS and CDR2 SASEGT. The CDR3: CASSVPTSAGELFF. The CDR3 DNA is TGTGCCAGCAGTGTCCCGACATCCGCCGGGGAGCTGTTTTTT.

This chain joins TRBV11-2 and TRBJ2-7; a weak D match, TRBD2 (6 bases). V lost 7 bases and J 7 bases, leaving 23 bases between the germline ends. Germline V gives CDR1 SGHAT, CDR2 FQNNGV. The CDR3 totals 15 residues. The CDR3 sequence: CASTLVGDSYNEQYF. The CDR3 DNA reads as TGTGCCAGCACCCTTGTTGGGGACTCCTACAATGAGCAGTACTTC.

This clonotype was counted at least ten times. The chain joins TRBV11-3 to TRBJ2-5; 9 nucleotides match TRBD1. Per germline, CDR1 SGHNT and CDR2 YENEEA. The CDR3 is 15 amino acids. Germline trimming cut 5 bases from V and 5 bases from J; bases unmatched to any gene: 9. CDR3 loop: CASSRDRGTIETQYF. The CDR3 DNA sequence: TGTGCCAGCAGCCGTGACAGGGGGACTATTGAGACCCAGTACTTC.

A few counts support this clonotype. The chain couples TRBV20-1 to TRBJ2-7, with D perhaps TRBD1 (6 bases). With 5 bases removed from V and 1 base from J, the gap between germline ends came to 9 bases. Germline values: CDR1 DFQATT, CDR2 SNEGSKA (reference sequence). The CDR3 runs to 12 residues. The DNA for the CDR3 is TGCAGTGCTCCAGGGGTTTCCTACGAGCAGTACTTC. Encoded protein: CSAPGVSYEQYF.

The sample holds a few counts of this clonotype. A much more abundant neighbour one base away suggests this may be a read error. As the CDR3 is not closed by the conserved phenylalanine or tryptophan, this likely results from a read error. The J gene is TRBJ1-1, the V gene TRBV28; 8 nucleotides align to TRBD1. Trimming took 6 bases from V and 3 from J; bases not matched to a gene: 9. Germline CDR1 and CDR2: MDHEN and SYDVKM. The CDR3 spans 15 residues. CDR3 nucleotide sequence: TGTGCCAGCAGGGCCGACAGGGGTTTGCACACTGAAGCTTTCTCT. Protein sequence: CASRADRGLHTEAFS.

This clonotype was seen more than once but under ten times. The V gene is TRBV5-1, the J gene TRBJ1-2; D is uncertain. CDR1 is SGHRS and CDR2 is YFSETQ in the germline V gene. V lost 2 bases, J lost 5 bases, and 22 bases lay in between. The CDR3 totals 17 residues. CDR3 nucleotides: TGCGCCAGCAGCTTAGGAAGGGCGGCTACAGTAGGTTATGGCTACACCTTC. Translated, it gives CASSLGRAATVGYGYTF.

The sample holds many counts of this clonotype. V gene TRBV28 combines with J gene TRBJ2-2; D remains unclear. This CDR3 is 13 amino acids long. CDR1 MDHEN and CDR2 SYDVKM come from the germline V gene. The V end was cut by 1 base, the J end by 8 bases, with 8 bases between. For the CDR3, the DNA is TGTGCCAGCAGTTTATTAGCTCCGGGGGAGCTGTTTTTT. Amino acids: CASSLLAPGELFF.

This chain joins TRBV5-1 and TRBJ2-7, with a possible D match to TRBD1 (6 bases). Trimming took off 3 bases at V and 2 bases at J, with 18 bases between the two ends. The CDR3 covers 16 residues. The germline CDR1 and CDR2 sequences are SGHRS and YFSETQ. CDR3 in amino acids: CASSWGHREWTYEQYF. CDR3 nucleotide sequence: TGCGCCAGCAGCTGGGGGCACAGGGAATGGACCTACGAGCAGTACTTC.

This clonotype was seen a handful of times. V usage is TRBV7-3 and J usage is TRBJ2-1; 14 nucleotides agree with TRBD2. The ends lost 5 bases at V and 10 bases at J; junction bases unmatched: 10. The CDR3 totals 16 residues. CDR1 is SGHTA and CDR2 is FQGTGA in the germline V gene. CDR3 nucleotide sequence: TGTGCCAGCAGCCCACGACTAGCGGGAGGGCGGGGGGAGCAGTTCTTC. Translating gives CASSPRLAGGRGEQFF.

This clonotype was seen at least ten times. The chain combines TRBV6-1 with TRBJ2-1; TRBD2 agrees at 10 bases. Germline CDR1 MNHNS, CDR2 SASEGT. V was clipped by 6 bases and J by 5 bases; unmatched bases: 4. The CDR3 extends over 14 amino acids. The CDR3 protein is CASRSLAGNNEQFF. For the CDR3, the DNA is TGTGCCAGCAGGTCACTAGCGGGAAACAATGAGCAGTTCTTC.

The table lists this clonotype with a count of one. Since a far larger clone is one base different, this is likely a read error. V gene TRBV27 combines with J gene TRBJ2-7, with D perhaps matching TRBD1 or TRBD2 (5 bases each). CDR1 and CDR2 from the germline V gene are MNHEY and SMNVEV (reference sequence). The CDR3 has 14 residues. In nucleotides, the CDR3 is TGTGCCAGCAGTTCATCGGGACCCTCCTACGGGCAGTACTTC. Translation: CASSSSGPSYGQYF.

This clonotype appeared a few times. The rearrangement links TRBV10-3 to TRBJ1-6; a weak D match, TRBD1 (5 bases). The CDR3 has 15 residues. Trimming left V 0 bases short and J 7 bases short, with 10 bases between. The germline CDR1 and CDR2 sequences are ENHRY and SYGVKD. The CDR3 spells CAISESGTENSPLHF. CDR3 nucleotides: TGTGCCATCAGTGAGTCGGGGACGGAAAATTCACCCCTCCACTTT.

This clonotype was observed many times. The chain is built from TRBV27 and TRBJ2-7; D is perhaps TRBD1 or TRBD2 (5 bases each). The V end was cut by 5 bases, the J end by 2 bases, with 16 bases between. The CDR3 runs 15 residues. CDR1 is MNHEY, CDR2 SMNVEV, per germline (reference sequence). The CDR3 coding sequence is TGTGCCAGCAGTGGAAGGGACGTCCCGACCTACGAGCAGTACTTC. Its protein is CASSGRDVPTYEQYF.

The table lists this clonotype with many counts. The chain employs TRBV18 and TRBJ1-5; D gene uncertain. Trimming left V 2 bases short and J 5 bases short, with 13 bases between. Germline-derived CDR1 and CDR2 are KGHSH and LQKENI. The CDR3 has 15 residues. This CDR3 reads CASSPREGLYQPQHF. CDR3 DNA sequence: TGTGCCAGCTCACCAAGGGAAGGGCTTTATCAGCCCCAGCATTTT.

This clonotype showed up many times. V is TRBV6-1 and J is TRBJ2-2, with 12 bases fitting TRBD2. Germline V gene lookup returns CDR1 MNHNS and CDR2 SASEGT. Trimming at V came to 6 bases and at J to 2 bases, leaving 4 bases not matched to a gene. The CDR3 is 16 residues long. The CDR3 sequence is CASSWTSGTNTGELFF. DNA of the CDR3: TGTGCCAGCAGCTGGACTAGCGGGACTAACACCGGGGAGCTGTTTTTT.

Remarks on this clonotype: This clone may be a read error of a much larger clone one base away. The chain recombines TRBV6-1 with TRBJ2-7; tentative D call: TRBD1 (6 bases). The V gene's germline CDR1 is MNHNS and CDR2 SASEGT. Trimming shortened V by 7 bases and J by 3 bases, and 13 bases separated the two germline ends. The CDR3 runs 13 residues. The DNA for the CDR3 is TGTGCCAGCAATGCCGTGGACAGCTACGAGCAGTACTTC. Residues: CASNAVDSYEQYF.

In its sample, this clonotype was seen many times. The V call is TRBV29-1, the J call TRBJ2-1; D ambiguous. CDR1 and CDR2 from the germline V gene are SQVTM and ANQGSEA. The CDR3 totals 12 residues. The V end was cut by 4 bases, the J end by 2 bases, with 6 bases between. Here the CDR3 reads CSVGSTYNEQFF. DNA of the CDR3: TGCAGCGTTGGTTCAACCTACAATGAGCAGTTCTTC.

Ten or more counts support this clonotype. The V call is TRBV27, the J call TRBJ2-3; D not resolved. The ends were cut back, 6 bases at V and 2 bases at J, with 6 bases in the middle. Germline V gives CDR1 MNHEY, CDR2 SMNVEV (reference sequence). This CDR3 comprises 12 residues. The CDR3 sequence is CASSRYTDTQYF. The CDR3 DNA sequence: TGTGCCAGCAGCCGTTACACAGATACGCAGTATTTT.